This entry concerns a single T cell receptor beta chain. Its antigen is unknown. The data were obtained in a study of blood T cells in healthy people across ages. The CDR3 sequence is 17 residues long. The study's findings and limits: With naive T cell percentage, TCR beta diversity showed a strong correlation. One million T cells yielded diversity estimates that were considered underestimates.

Combining a sample-barcoded 5' primer with a J-beta primer mix, a second PCR ran for 7 to 11 cycles. Every cDNA molecule carried a tag from a template-switch adaptor bearing 12 random nucleotides. Each CDR3 protein gets one entry after TCRdb re-called the 5' RACE reads with MiXCR. The data contain some 640,000 distinct CDR3 sequences, 25% to 35% of them singletons. Samples had at least 6 million PBMCs isolated from them. The sequenced sample was blood. The TCR comes from an elderly woman in good health. The chain has TRBV21-1 and TRBJ2-3; the table's TRBD1 call for D was not verified on the DNA. TRBV21-1 is labeled a pseudogene. The CDR3 is CASGLYDRGRKSDTQYF. The CDR3 coding sequence is TGTGCCAGCGGATTATACGACAGGGGGCGCAAATCAGATACGCAGTATTTT.